Given below is one T cell receptor beta chain in context. The antigen remains unidentified. Germline lookup yields CDR1 SGDLS and CDR2 YYNGEE. The V end was cut by 4 bases, the J end by 1 base, with 14 bases between. The CDR3 extends over 15 amino acids. Repertoires were generated with immunoSEQ multiplex PCR, while TCRdb's copy carries only in-frame clones and drops some. The repertoire includes about 85,000 clones, approximately 89% of them detected once, and about 7.3% sits in the top ten. The sample belongs to a study of graft-versus-host responses after intestinal transplantation. Study outcomes and limitations: The recipient marrow held GvH clones, and some of them showed up first in ileum or blood. Early post-transplant HvG declines tracked with peak circulating GvH clone levels.

Here the sequenced sample was unstimulated CD8+ T cells sorted from spleen or lymph node cells, taken before transplant. The chain links TRBV9 to TRBJ2-5; perhaps D is TRBD1 or TRBD2 (6 bases each). The TCR comes from a human donor who was the organ donor for an intestinal transplant. CDR3 in amino acids: CASSWGAGSQETQYF. The CDR3, as DNA: TGTGCCAGCAGCTGGGGGGCGGGATCCCAAGAGACCCAGTACTTC.